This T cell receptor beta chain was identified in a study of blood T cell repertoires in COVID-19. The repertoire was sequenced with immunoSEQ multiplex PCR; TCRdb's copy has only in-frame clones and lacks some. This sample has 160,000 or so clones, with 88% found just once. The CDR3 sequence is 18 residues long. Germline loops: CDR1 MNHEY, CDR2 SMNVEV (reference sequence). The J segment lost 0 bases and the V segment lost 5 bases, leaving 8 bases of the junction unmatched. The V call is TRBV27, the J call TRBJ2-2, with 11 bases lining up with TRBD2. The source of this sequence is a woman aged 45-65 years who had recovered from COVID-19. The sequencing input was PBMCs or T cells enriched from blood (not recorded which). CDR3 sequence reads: CASSRRRGLAANTGELFF. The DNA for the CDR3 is TGTGCCAGCAGTCGAAGAAGGGGACTAGCGGCGAACACCGGGGAGCTGTTTTTT.